This TCR beta chain originates from a study of CD8+CD57+ T cells in acquired aplastic anemia. About the study: Sorted CD4+ and CD8+ cell DNA averaged about 3.5 ug. Study-level points and caveats: Patients versus controls showed no significant CD8+ Simpson's diversity difference. Patients and controls turned out to have approximately 29 CD8+ CDR3 sequences in common.

About this clonotype: Antigen specificity is unknown.

This CDR3 is built from 16 residues. Germline assignment: CDR1 ENHRY and CDR2 SYGVKD. Trimming took 3 bases from V and 0 from J, leaving 14 bases between them. Genomic DNA served as template for TCR beta VDJ and CDR3 profiling. TCRdb analysed the reads with MiXCR anew, one entry per CDR3 protein. The sample shows under 250,000 distinct CDR3 sequences, approximately 35% of them seen only once. The receptor was isolated from a human donor in good health, serving as a control. Sequenced sample: sorted CD4+, CD8+, or CD8+CD57+ T cells (not recorded which) from PBMCs. This rearrangement joins TRBV10-3 to TRBJ1-2; D gene ambiguous. CDR3 residues: CAISEIFLCANYGYTF. In DNA, the CDR3 is TGTGCCATCAGTGAAATATTCTTATGTGCTAACTATGGCTACACCTTC.